The clone carrying this T cell receptor (beta chain) was seen a few times. Its cognate antigen is unknown. The record originates from a study of CD8+ T cells in alopecia areata. About the study: The study gave treated patients oral tofacitinib at 5 to 10 mg twice daily. Study results and caveats: Especially in alopecia totalis/universalis, lesional scalp showed greater clonality than normal scalp did. Normal skin's resident alphabeta T cells are also sequenced in scalp samples. For patients receiving tofacitinib, scalp clonality and expanded CD8+ clones among the top 100 significantly decreased.

The germline CDR1 and CDR2 sequences are SSHAT and FNYEAQ (reference sequence). V shed 7 bases and J shed 1 base, with 13 bases lying between them. The CDR3 is made up of 14 amino acids. As for treatment: oral pan-JAK inhibitor, 5-10 mg twice daily. RNA was extracted and reverse transcribed into cDNA as the sequencing template. TCRdb's copy holds only in-frame clones and misses some; the assay was immunoSEQ multiplex PCR. The data show fewer than 200,000 clones, approximately 52% seen once. The chain has TRBV7-7 and TRBJ2-5; D unresolved. The sample in question was CD4+ T cells sorted from blood, obtained at approximately week 56, from a patient treated with tofacitinib. The clonotype was recovered from a human donor with alopecia areata. In DNA form, the CDR3 reads TGTGCCAGCACCCCCGGGCCGTTCCAAGAGACCCAGTACTTC. The encoded protein is CASTPGPFQETQYF.